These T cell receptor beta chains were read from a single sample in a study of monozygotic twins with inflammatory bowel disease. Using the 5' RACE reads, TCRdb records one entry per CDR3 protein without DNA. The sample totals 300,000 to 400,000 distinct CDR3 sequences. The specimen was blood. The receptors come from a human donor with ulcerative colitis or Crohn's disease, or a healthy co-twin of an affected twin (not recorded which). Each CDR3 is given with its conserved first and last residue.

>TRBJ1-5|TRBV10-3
CAISGGQGGNLVQPQHF
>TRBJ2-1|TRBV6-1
CASSTWTSGSSHNEQFF
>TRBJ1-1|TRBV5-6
CASQPTGTGRNTEAFF
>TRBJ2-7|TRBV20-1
CSASLGAEQYF
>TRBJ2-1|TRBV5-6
CASSLVWENEQFF
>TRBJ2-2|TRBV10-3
CAISVGLVPGELFF
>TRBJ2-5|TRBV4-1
CASSIPGTVYETQYF
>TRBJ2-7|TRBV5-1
CASSWGQGVDRLSYEQYF
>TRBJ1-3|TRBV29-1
CSVVNRTQGAMKGNTIYF
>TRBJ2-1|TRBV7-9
CASKNSQGGNEQFF
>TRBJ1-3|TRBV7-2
CASSFYRDSGNTIYF
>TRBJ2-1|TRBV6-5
CASSYSDYDNEQFF
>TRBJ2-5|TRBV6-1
CASSRHTSGDQETQYF
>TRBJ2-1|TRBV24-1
CATSDRRGDLYNEQFF
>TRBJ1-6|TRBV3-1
CASSLRDTYNSPLHF
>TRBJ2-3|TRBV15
CATSRRGGSTDTQYF
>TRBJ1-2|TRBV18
CASSYTDLANYGYTF
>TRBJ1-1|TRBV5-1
CASSFLGDTEAFF
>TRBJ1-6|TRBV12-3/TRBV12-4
CASRTDSYNSPLHF
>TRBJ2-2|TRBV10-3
CAISGDRANTGELFF
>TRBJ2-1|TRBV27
CASSSDWDRGYNEQFF
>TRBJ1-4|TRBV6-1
CASIGWVGGENEKLFF
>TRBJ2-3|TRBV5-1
CASSLASGAVDTQYF
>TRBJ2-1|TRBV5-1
CASSTTSGRGNEQFF
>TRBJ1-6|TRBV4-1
CASSQEGGSSYNSPLHF
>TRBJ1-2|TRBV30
CAWSVEDYGYTF
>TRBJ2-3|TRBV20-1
CSAREARPDTQYF
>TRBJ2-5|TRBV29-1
CSVEAGDSEETQYF
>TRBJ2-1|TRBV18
CASSPRLAGVEYNEQFF
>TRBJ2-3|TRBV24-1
CATGTSGGASDTQYF
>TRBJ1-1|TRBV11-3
CASSLDAWGEAFF
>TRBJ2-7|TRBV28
CASSSLKQGARSYEQYF
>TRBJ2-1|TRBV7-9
CASSHSRGQGSNEQFF
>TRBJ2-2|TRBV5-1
CASSPGSGVNTGELFF
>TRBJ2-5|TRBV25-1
CASSLDTRETQYF
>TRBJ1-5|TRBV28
CASSSGQGINQPQHF
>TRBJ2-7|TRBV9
CASSVDAGRVADRGSYEQYF
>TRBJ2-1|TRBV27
CASQGGYYNEQFF
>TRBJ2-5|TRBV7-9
CASSELAGETQYF
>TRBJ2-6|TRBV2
CASAPISGANVLTF
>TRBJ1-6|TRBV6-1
CASSEFGESNSPLHF
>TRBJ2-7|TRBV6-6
CASSRTDTYEQYF
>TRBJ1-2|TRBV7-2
CASSLDRGFLYGYTF
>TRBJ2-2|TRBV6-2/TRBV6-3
CASSRTTHRGQGGWTGELFF
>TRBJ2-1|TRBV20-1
CSAIKPQLAGEQFF
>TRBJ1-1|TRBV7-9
CASSLVGGIYTEAFF
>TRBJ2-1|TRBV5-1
CASSLVVAGGYNEQFF
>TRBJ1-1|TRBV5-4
CASRLGQENTEAFF
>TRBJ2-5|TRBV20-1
CSGPKRETQYF
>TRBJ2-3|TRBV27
CASSRHPTSGVTDTQYF
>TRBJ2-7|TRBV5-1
CASSYRDSDNEQYF
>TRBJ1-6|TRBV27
CASSSTVSGQRKNSPLHF
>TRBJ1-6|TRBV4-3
CASSIQANNSPLHF
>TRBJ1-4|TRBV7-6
CASSPRQGNEKLFF
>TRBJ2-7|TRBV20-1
CSAADRENEQYF